Following are 25 T cell receptor beta chains from one sample sequenced in a study of blood T cells in healthy people across ages. Together with a sample-barcoded 5' primer, a J-beta primer mix was included in a second PCR lasting about 6 to 12 cycles. MiXCR, run by TCRdb on the 5' RACE reads, gives a single entry per CDR3 protein. Here the sample spans over 550,000 distinct CDR3 sequences, about 30% being singletons. Specimen: blood. These receptors were taken from a woman older than 75 in good health.

The gene calls are TRBV7-2 and TRBJ2-7, with 8 positions matching TRBD1. The CDR3 is 14 residues long. Trimming removed 4 bases from V and 7 bases from J; junction bases left unmatched: 9. CDR1 is SGHTA, CDR2 FQGNSA, per germline. Here the CDR3 DNA reads TGTGCCAGCAGCTCGGACAGGGTAGGTTTGGAGCAGTACTTC. Amino acid sequence: CASSSDRVGLEQYF. The whole variable domain, filled in from reference TRBV7-2 and TRBJ2-7, reads GAGVSQSPSNKVTEKGKDVELRCDPISGHTALYWYRQSLGQGLEFLIYFQGNSAPDKSGLPSDRFSAERTGGSVSTLTIQRTQQEDSAVYLCASSSDRVGLEQYFGPGTRLTVT.

This clonotype was observed a few times. A much larger clone is a single base away; this may be a read error. CDR3 nucleotide sequence: TGTGCCAGCAGCGCCGGGACAGCCTCTGGGGCCAACGTCCGGACTTTC. Translation: CASSAGTASGANVRTF. J is TRBJ2-6 and V is TRBV5-6, with 7 bases aligning to TRBD1. CDR3 length: 16 amino acids. From germline, CDR1 is SGHDT and CDR2 YYEEEE.

There are many counts of this clonotype. The rearrangement joins TRBV29-1 to TRBJ2-7, with 10 bases that match TRBD2. The V segment lost 7 bases and the J segment 6 bases; nucleotides outside the gene matches: 12. Germline V CDR1 and CDR2: SQVTM, ANQGSEA. CDR3 size: 14 residues. The CDR3 sequence is CSATVAGGNPEQYF. In DNA form, the CDR3 reads TGCAGCGCCACTGTAGCGGGGGGAAACCCCGAGCAGTACTTC.

Here the CDR3 reads CASSLIGGQGNTEAFF. The CDR3, as DNA: TGTGCCAGCAGCCTCATAGGGGGACAGGGGAACACTGAAGCTTTCTTT. The chain combines TRBV5-6 with TRBJ1-1; 9 nucleotides agree with TRBD1. This CDR3 comprises 16 residues. The V gene's germline CDR1 is SGHDT and CDR2 YYEEEE. V shed 4 bases and J 1 base; nucleotides not matched to a gene: 8.

This clonotype was seen many times. J is TRBJ2-7 and V is TRBV6-2 or TRBV6-3, with 7 bases matching TRBD1. After removal of 6 bases from V and 2 bases from J, the junction contained 13 bases not matched to a gene. CDR3 length: 16 residues. Germline CDR1 is MNHEY and CDR2 is SVGEGT. CDR3: CASRQTSTGVAYEQYF. CDR3 DNA sequence: TGTGCCAGCAGACAAACCTCAACAGGGGTCGCCTACGAGCAGTACTTC.

V and J are TRBV20-1 and TRBJ2-5; 7 nucleotides align to TRBD1. There are 12 residues in the CDR3. J gave up 2 bases and V 5 bases, and 2 bases lay outside the gene matches. Germline assignment: CDR1 DFQATT and CDR2 SNEGSKA (reference sequence). The CDR3 sequence: CSAWDRQETQYF. CDR3 bases: TGCAGTGCTTGGGACAGACAAGAGACCCAGTACTTC.

This clonotype was seen a handful of times. This chain connects TRBV13 to TRBJ2-5; 8 bases align to TRBD1. The junction had 16 bases not matched to a gene; V was cut back by 5 bases and J by 11 bases. The CDR3 contains 15 residues. Germline-derived CDR1 and CDR2 are PRHDT and FYEKMQ (reference sequence). CDR3 DNA: TGTGCCAGCAGCCCGCGGGACAGGCGGCCCGGTGAGCAGTACTTC. This sequence encodes CASSPRDRRPGEQYF.

The gene calls are TRBV20-1 and TRBJ2-3; 15 bases agree with TRBD2. The CDR3 loop spans 14 amino acids. In germline, CDR1 is DFQATT, CDR2 SNEGSKA (reference sequence). V trimming: 5 bases; J trimming: 5 bases; junction bases outside the gene matches: 2. The CDR3 nucleotides are TGCAGTGCTGGGGGACTAGCGGGAGGAGATACGCAGTATTTT. It codes for CSAGGLAGGDTQYF.

This clonotype was found many times. The J gene is TRBJ2-2, the V gene TRBV9; D tentatively reads TRBD1 or TRBD2 (5 bases each). The germline V and J ends were trimmed by 0 bases and 3 bases, with 12 bases remaining between them. This CDR3 comprises 16 residues. Germline V gives CDR1 SGDLS, CDR2 YYNGEE. CDR3 sequence reads: CASSVAGQGDTGELFF. CDR3 in DNA: TGTGCCAGCAGCGTAGCGGGGCAGGGCGACACCGGGGAGCTGTTTTTT. Based on the CDR3 plus reference TRBV9 and TRBJ2-2, the full variable domain is DSGVTQTPKHLITATGQRVTLRCSPRSGDLSVYWYQQSLDQGLQFLIQYYNGEERAKGNILERFSAQQFPDLHSELNLSSLELGDSALYFCASSVAGQGDTGELFFGEGSRLTVL.

J is TRBJ2-5 and V is TRBV3-1; D may match TRBD1 or TRBD2 (7 bases each). The V end was cut by 5 bases, the J end by 2 bases, with 18 bases between. Germline V gives CDR1 LGHDT, CDR2 YNNKEL (reference sequence). This CDR3 has 16 residues. CDR3 nucleotide sequence: TGTGCCAGCAGCTTCAGGGGGGGGGGGAGGCAAGAGACCCAGTACTTC. Protein product: CASSFRGGGRQETQYF.

This clonotype was found many times. The CDR3, as DNA: TGTGCCAGCAGTTTGGTCCCGGGACAGGTTTTCACTGAAGCTTTCTTT. This encodes CASSLVPGQVFTEAFF. The genes are TRBV12-3 or TRBV12-4 and TRBJ1-1; 8 bases map to TRBD1. CDR3 length: 16 amino acids. V gave up 3 bases and J gave up 4 bases; unmatched junction bases: 10.

Remarks on this clonotype: A single base separates this from a much larger clone, so it may be a read error. This chain joins TRBV27 and TRBJ2-3; 9 nucleotides align to TRBD1. The CDR3 loop spans 16 amino acids. CDR1 and CDR2 (germline): MNHEY, SMNVEV (reference sequence). CDR3 sequence reads: CANSPAGTGRTDTQYF. For the CDR3, the DNA is TGTGCCAACAGTCCAGCCGGGACAGGGAGGACAGATACGCAGTATTTT.

As to this clonotype: One junction end disagrees with the germline gene, perhaps due to a read error. The chain is built from TRBV2 and TRBJ2-1, with 9 bases lining up with TRBD1. The closer fit of TRBJ2-7 to the DNA end suggests the J call may be wrong. Germline CDR1 and CDR2: SNHLY and FYNNEI. The CDR3 totals 16 residues. CDR3 nucleotide sequence: TGTGCCGGCAGTCTTTCCGGGACAGGGATTTACAATGAGCAGTACTTC. Its protein product is CAGSLSGTGIYNEQYF.

V and J are TRBV2 and TRBJ1-2; D gene ambiguous. There are 12 residues in the CDR3. V was shortened by 8 bases and J by 8 bases, with 15 bases between the two germline ends. CDR1 is SNHLY, CDR2 FYNNEI, per germline. This chain's CDR3 is CASYGVLRGYTF. CDR3 coding DNA: TGTGCCAGCTATGGGGTCCTGAGGGGCTACACCTTC.

This clonotype was found a few times. The V gene is TRBV11-2, the J gene TRBJ1-2; possibly TRBD1 for D (5 bases). The CDR3 totals 13 residues. V lost 5 bases and J 8 bases, leaving 15 bases between the germline ends. Germline V gene sequence: CDR1 SGHAT, CDR2 FQNNGV. The CDR3 spells CASSPGGFGGYTF. The CDR3 bases are TGTGCCAGCAGCCCGGGGGGGTTTGGGGGCTACACCTTC.

This chain joins TRBV7-9 and TRBJ2-4; 7 nucleotides align to TRBD1. Germline values: CDR1 SEHNR, CDR2 FQNEAQ (reference sequence). The CDR3 is 15 residues long. Losses at the gene ends were 1 base for V and 8 bases for J; bases not matched to a gene: 8. For the CDR3, the DNA is TGTGCCAGCAGCTTAGGTGACAGGGAACTGGACATTCAGTACTTC. It yields the protein CASSLGDRELDIQYF.

There are a few counts of this clonotype. This sequence joins TRBV30 and TRBJ2-5; TRBD2 matches at 9 bases. The CDR3 runs 14 residues. V lost 0 bases and J lost 4; bases outside the gene matches: 3. CDR1 and CDR2 (germline): GTSNPN, SVGIG (reference sequence). CDR3 bases: TGTGCCTGGAGTGTAATAGCGGGGGTAGAGACCCAGTACTTC. It translates to CAWSVIAGVETQYF.

This clonotype was recorded at least ten times. The chain employs TRBV6-5 and TRBJ1-1; TRBD1 matches at 9 bases. V trimming: 9 bases; J trimming: 3 bases; junction bases outside the gene matches: 11. The CDR3 is 15 amino acids. Germline CDR1 MNHEY, CDR2 SVGAGI. CDR3 sequence reads: CASYGTGTPYTEAFF. Written as DNA, the CDR3 is TGTGCCAGTTACGGGACAGGGACCCCCTACACTGAAGCTTTCTTT.

This clonotype was seen only a few times. This may stem from a read error, because a much larger clone lies one nucleotide away. The chain carries TRBV20-1 and TRBJ2-1; no firm D call. The closer fit of TRBJ2-7 to the DNA end suggests the J call may be wrong. There are 14 residues in the CDR3. Germline V gene data show CDR1 as DFQATT and CDR2 as SNEGSKA (reference sequence). For the CDR3, the DNA is TGCAGTGCTAGCGGGTGGAGCTCCTACAATGAGCAGTACTTC. Amino acids: CSASGWSSYNEQYF.

This clonotype came up many times. The gene calls are TRBV6-2 or TRBV6-3 and TRBJ2-3, with 8 bases lining up with TRBD2. Losses at the gene ends were 5 bases for V and 2 bases for J; bases not matched to a gene: 6. This CDR3 region has 15 residues. CDR1 and CDR2 from the germline V gene are MNHEY and SVGEGT. In nucleotides, the CDR3 is TGTGCCAGCAGTAAGAGCGGGGGAGACACAGATACGCAGTATTTT. Translated: CASSKSGGDTDTQYF.

The chain is built from TRBV7-2 and TRBJ1-2; D may be TRBD1 (5 bases). CDR3 length: 14 residues. The germline gives CDR1 SGHTA, CDR2 FQGNSA. The germline V and J ends were trimmed by 5 bases and 4 bases, with 14 bases remaining between them. Here the CDR3 reads CASSADSPFYGYTF. The CDR3 DNA sequence: TGTGCCAGCAGCGCAGACAGCCCCTTCTATGGCTACACCTTC.

The sample holds many counts of this clonotype. The chain carries TRBV20-1 and TRBJ1-2; D gene ambiguous. This CDR3 has 14 amino acids. The V gene lost 6 bases and the J gene lost 4 bases, with 18 bases spanning the gap. Germline CDR1 DFQATT, CDR2 SNEGSKA (reference sequence). CDR3 DNA sequence: TGCAGTGCAACTCCCAGGACGGAAAGCTATGGCTACACCTTC. It encodes CSATPRTESYGYTF.

Remarks on this clonotype: A much larger clonotype is one base distant, so this may be a read error. The rearrangement links TRBV6-5 to TRBJ2-7; D may match TRBD1 or TRBD2 (6 bases each). The CDR3 is 11 amino acids. Germline CDR1 is MNHEY and CDR2 is SVGAGI. CDR3 DNA: TGTGCCGGCAGTTACGGGGGCGTCGGGTACTTC. Amino acid sequence: CAGSYGGVGYF.

This clonotype was picked up a small number of times. The chain recombines TRBV6-2 or TRBV6-3 with TRBJ2-3, with 7 bases that match TRBD2. This CDR3 region has 15 residues. Germline V gives CDR1 MNHEY, CDR2 SVGEGT. V lost 5 bases and J lost 8; bases outside the gene matches: 13. DNA of the CDR3: TGTGCCAGCAGTGTCGTCGTGGGAGGGCCCGGTACGCAGTATTTT. It translates to CASSVVVGGPGTQYF.

This clonotype has only a few counts. The V call is TRBV6-1, the J call TRBJ2-3, with 10 bases fitting TRBD1. The CDR3 spans 15 residues. Unmatched junction bases numbered 5, after V lost 6 bases and J lost 2 bases. CDR1 MNHNS and CDR2 SASEGT come from the germline V gene. Written as DNA, the CDR3 is TGTGCCAGCAGCACCGGGACAGGGGCCACAGATACGCAGTATTTT. Its protein product is CASSTGTGATDTQYF.